This T cell receptor beta chain is from a study of T cell changes during pregnancy in multiple sclerosis (dated by TCRdb to between 2019 and 2020). In the study overall: The study looked at changes in the T cell repertoire across pregnancy in women with multiple sclerosis.

The library was built by means of the immunoSEQ multiplex PCR assay. In TCRdb, the immuneACCESS table is reduced to in-frame sequences with V and J assigned. These tables do not hold every clone; where another copy was compared, an unresolved V gene accounts for under half, and the others remain unexplained. This sample is represented by about 39,000 clones; approximately 90% of them were singletons. The top ten clones comprise 0.4% to 0.6% of the sample. Details on this clone: The clone's antigen remains unknown. Mismatch with germline at one junction end may stem from a read error.

The sample consisted of CD4+ T cells from peripheral blood mononuclear cells, taken in the first trimester of pregnancy. The source of this sequence is a female donor in good health, enrolled as a control in a pregnancy study.

At the DNA level, the sequence is TGTGCTAGCAGCTTAGGGACAGGGGATCAAGAGACCCAGTACTTC. Its translation is CASSLGTGDQETQYF. The rearranged segments are TRBV7-7 and TRBJ2-5; TRBD1 matches 10 bases in the middle. From the cysteine through the phenylalanine, the CDR3 covers 15 amino acids. Left in the record is the CDR3 DNA by itself, 45 bases read in frame from the first base. The germline V gene (reference sequence) supplies CDR1 SSHAT and CDR2 FNYEAQ.